These 25 T cell receptor beta chains originate from one sample sequenced in a study of blood T cells in healthy people across ages. Primed by a sample-barcoded 5' primer and a J-beta primer mix, a second PCR proceeded for about 7 to 11 cycles. TCRdb passed the 5' RACE reads through MiXCR, listing each CDR3 protein once. Of fewer than 2,000,000 distinct CDR3 sequences listed, about two fifths are singletons. The sample consisted of blood. The receptors derive from a human donor in good health.

On this clonotype: One junction end does not reproduce the germline sequence, and a read error may be involved. The chain joins TRBV7-2 to TRBJ1-2, with TRBD1 identical over 8 bases. This CDR3 comprises 14 residues. The germline gives CDR1 SGHTA, CDR2 FQGNSA. As DNA, the CDR3 is TGTGCCAGCAGCTCCCAGGGGGCGCGATATGCCTACACCTTC. It codes for CASSSQGARYAYTF.

CDR3 loop: CASSGEGLLNEKLFF. As DNA, the CDR3 is TGCGCCAGCAGCGGCGAAGGACTGCTAAATGAAAAACTGTTTTTT. J is TRBJ1-4 and V is TRBV5-1; no definite D call. Germline V gene lookup returns CDR1 SGHRS and CDR2 YFSETQ. Trimming removed 4 bases at V and 5 bases at J, with 15 bases between. The CDR3 has 15 residues.

This clonotype appeared a few times. This chain uses TRBV29-1 with TRBJ2-1, with a possible D match to TRBD1 (5 bases). Between the trimmed V and J ends, which lost 3 bases and 7 bases, there was a span of 10 bases. This CDR3 has 12 residues. Germline V gives CDR1 SQVTM, CDR2 ANQGSEA. The DNA of the CDR3 is TGCAGCGTTGACAAGACAGTAAATGAGCAGTTCTTC. It is translated as CSVDKTVNEQFF.

This rearrangement joins TRBV4-1 to TRBJ2-5; perhaps TRBD2 as D (5 bases). The germline gives CDR1 MGHRA, CDR2 YSYEKL. Trimming removed 0 bases from V and 0 bases from J, with 14 bases in between. This CDR3 is 17 amino acids long. The CDR3 reads CASSQDDYSGDQETQYF. The CDR3 DNA is TGCGCCAGCAGCCAAGATGACTACAGTGGAGACCAAGAGACCCAGTACTTC.

This clonotype was observed a handful of times. The chain is built from TRBV29-1 and TRBJ1-2; no reliable D call. Trimming took 4 bases from V and 7 from J, leaving 19 bases between them. The germline V gene encodes CDR1 SQVTM and CDR2 ANQGSEA. This CDR3 spans 14 amino acids. CDR3 coding DNA: TGCAGCGTTGTCCTGGCCAAGACGATAGCTGGCTACACCTTC. Translating it yields CSVVLAKTIAGYTF.

The chain combines TRBV10-3 with TRBJ2-5; the D call may be TRBD1 or TRBD2 (5 bases each). V lost 4 bases and J lost 4, with 16 bases in between. This CDR3 contains 15 residues. CDR1 is ENHRY and CDR2 is SYGVKD in the germline V gene. CDR3 nucleotide sequence: TGTGCCATCAGTGTGACCCTAGGGGCGGGAGAGACCCAGTACTTC. This sequence encodes CAISVTLGAGETQYF.

The chain joins TRBV11-2 to TRBJ2-5; possible D gene TRBD1, 5 bases. The end of the DNA aligns better with TRBJ2-7, so the J call may be wrong. Looked up from germline, CDR1 is SGHAT and CDR2 is FQNNGV. There are 13 residues in the CDR3. CDR3 residues: CASSPSWQGEQYF. The DNA for the CDR3 is TGTGCCAGCAGCCCCTCTTGGCAGGGCGAGCAGTACTTC.

The chain couples TRBV6-1 to TRBJ2-5, with 13 positions matching TRBD2. This CDR3 is 16 amino acids long. V shed 3 bases and J 5 bases; nucleotides not matched to a gene: 6. The germline V gene encodes CDR1 MNHNS and CDR2 SASEGT. The CDR3 nucleotides read TGTGCCAGCAGTGAGGGACTAGCGGGGTCTGCGGAGACCCAGTACTTC. It is translated as CASSEGLAGSAETQYF.

This rearrangement joins TRBV7-3 to TRBJ2-5; unclear D gene. TRBJ2-7 explains the end of the DNA better; the J call may be wrong. This CDR3 contains 13 residues. Germline values: CDR1 SGHTA, CDR2 FQGTGA. The CDR3 nucleotides read TGTGCCAGCAGCTTGAGCAAGGAAAACGAGCAGTACTTC. Translating it yields CASSLSKENEQYF.

The genes are TRBV4-3 and TRBJ2-3; D possibly corresponds to TRBD1 (5 bases). CDR1 and CDR2 from the germline V gene are LGHNA and YSLEER. The CDR3 is made up of 13 amino acids. Trimming stripped 3 bases from V and 4 bases from J, with 8 bases between. The DNA of the CDR3 is TGCGCCAGCAGCCACCAGACAGCAGATACGCAGTATTTT. Protein: CASSHQTADTQYF.

The V and J genes are TRBV5-1 and TRBJ1-2, with 11 positions matching TRBD1. Per the germline V gene, CDR1 is SGHRS and CDR2 is YFSETQ. The CDR3 consists of 15 residues. The V segment lost 0 bases and the J segment 4 bases; nucleotides outside the gene matches: 2. In DNA form, the CDR3 reads TGCGCCAGCAGCTTGGGGGACAGGGGGATCTATGGCTACACCTTC. This gives the protein CASSLGDRGIYGYTF.

This clonotype was recorded a few times. The V call is TRBV12-3 or TRBV12-4, the J call TRBJ2-7; no firm D call. V lost 5 bases and J 3 bases, leaving 14 bases between the germline ends. This CDR3 spans 14 amino acids. CDR3 in DNA: TGTGCCAGCAGTCGAACGGACCTCAACTACGAGCAGTACTTC. It encodes CASSRTDLNYEQYF.

This clonotype was recorded at least ten times. V is TRBV29-1 and J is TRBJ2-3; 11 positions match TRBD2. Germline CDR1 reads SQVTM; CDR2 reads ANQGSEA. CDR3 size: 15 residues. The ends lost 1 base at V and 2 bases at J; junction bases unmatched: 2. CDR3 sequence (DNA): TGCAGCGTTGAAGCTAGCGGGGGGATCACAGATACGCAGTATTTT. Translating it yields CSVEASGGITDTQYF.

This clonotype was seen a handful of times. The chain joins TRBV7-2 to TRBJ2-7, with 7 positions matching TRBD2. V was pared by 0 bases and J by 0 bases, with 8 bases of the junction left unmatched. CDR1 and CDR2 from the germline V gene are SGHTA and FQGNSA. CDR3 size: 17 residues. Written as DNA, the CDR3 is TGTGCCAGCAGCTTAGCCTGGGAGGGCAGAGACTCCTACGAGCAGTACTTC. Translated: CASSLAWEGRDSYEQYF. Filled out from reference TRBV7-2 and TRBJ2-7, the complete variable domain reads GAGVSQSPSNKVTEKGKDVELRCDPISGHTALYWYRQSLGQGLEFLIYFQGNSAPDKSGLPSDRFSAERTGGSVSTLTIQRTQQEDSAVYLCASSLAWEGRDSYEQYFGPGTRLTVT.

The V and J genes are TRBV10-2 and TRBJ2-7; 7 nucleotides line up with TRBD1. The ends lost 5 bases at V and 4 bases at J; junction bases unmatched: 8. Germline lookup yields CDR1 WSHSY and CDR2 SAAADI. The CDR3 has 14 amino acids. CDR3 protein: CASSPRDSLYEQYF. The CDR3 DNA sequence: TGCGCCAGCAGTCCGAGGGACAGCTTGTACGAGCAGTACTTC.

Points on this clonotype: A much larger clone differs from this one at a single base, so this may be a read error. V is TRBV7-2 and J is TRBJ2-7; no reliable D call. The CDR3 spans 14 residues. Germline V CDR1 and CDR2: SGHTA, FQGNSA. The CDR3 DNA reads TGTGCCAGCAGCAGCCGACAAGTCTCCGACGAGCAGTACTTC. This codes for CASSSRQVSDEQYF.

CDR3: CSARDVSGSYGYTF. The CDR3 DNA sequence: TGCAGTGCTAGAGATGTAAGCGGTTCCTATGGCTACACCTTC. This rearrangement joins TRBV20-1 to TRBJ1-2; D is uncertain. Germline V gives CDR1 DFQATT, CDR2 SNEGSKA (reference sequence). Trimming removed 0 bases from V and 4 bases from J, with 12 bases in between. CDR3 length: 14 residues.

CDR3 amino acids: CASSPGQGGFADTQYF. The CDR3 nucleotides are TGCGCCAGCAGCCCGGGACAGGGAGGATTCGCAGATACGCAGTATTTT. The chain links TRBV5-1 to TRBJ2-3; 9 positions agree with TRBD1. Germline V gene data show CDR1 as SGHRS and CDR2 as YFSETQ. This CDR3 spans 16 amino acids. V dropped 4 bases and J dropped 4; count of bases not matched to a gene: 10.

The chain joins TRBV6-2 or TRBV6-3 to TRBJ2-1, with 7 bases that match TRBD2. J lost 15 bases, V lost 6 bases, and 11 bases had no gene match. This CDR3 contains 12 residues. Germline V CDR1 and CDR2: MNHEY, SVGEGT. DNA for the CDR3: TGTGCCAGCAGAAGCGGGACGCGCCTTGGGTTCTTC. It is translated as CASRSGTRLGFF.

This clonotype was detected many times. V and J are TRBV20-1 and TRBJ2-3; the match to TRBD2 covers 9 bases. This CDR3 has 15 amino acids. V was pared by 5 bases and J by 5 bases, with 11 bases of the junction left unmatched. Looked up from germline, CDR1 is DFQATT and CDR2 is SNEGSKA (reference sequence). The CDR3 nucleotides read TGCAGTGCTGTCCAGCTAGCGGGGAGTGTAGATACGCAGTATTTT. Translated, it gives CSAVQLAGSVDTQYF.

CDR3 residues: CASSLRFGDGYTF. In nucleotides, the CDR3 is TGTGCCAGCAGCTTGCGATTCGGGGACGGCTACACCTTC. The chain links TRBV5-6 to TRBJ1-2, with D perhaps TRBD1 (5 bases). This CDR3 is 13 amino acids long. Looked up from germline, CDR1 is SGHDT and CDR2 is YYEEEE. Trimming took 1 base from V and 8 from J, leaving 12 bases between them.

The chain employs TRBV5-1 and TRBJ2-7, with D tentatively TRBD1 or TRBD2 (6 bases each). The assigned J gene may be wrong: the sequence end matches TRBJ2-5 better. From germline, CDR1 is SGHRS and CDR2 YFSETQ. The length of the CDR3 is 16 residues. The chain's CDR3 is CASSSVLQGRGETQYF. The CDR3 region has the DNA TGCGCCAGCAGCTCAGTGTTACAGGGCCGGGGGGAGACCCAGTACTTC.

This clonotype was seen a few times. The chain is built from TRBV3-1 and TRBJ2-1; D may be TRBD1 or TRBD2 (6 bases each). The CDR3 totals 14 residues. The germline gives CDR1 LGHDT, CDR2 YNNKEL (reference sequence). V was clipped by 8 bases and J by 4 bases, with 15 bases between them. DNA of the CDR3: TGTGCCAGCCGCGAGGGGGGAGCATACAATGAGCAGTTCTTC. Encoded protein: CASREGGAYNEQFF.

The rearrangement uses TRBV25-1 and TRBJ1-1, with 10 bases aligning to TRBD1. The CDR3 has 15 amino acids. V shed 3 bases and J 5 bases; nucleotides not matched to a gene: 6. The V gene's germline CDR1 is MGHDK and CDR2 SYGVNS. In DNA, the CDR3 is TGTGCCAGCAGTGACCCAGGGACAGGGGAGACTGAAGCTTTCTTT. Protein product: CASSDPGTGETEAFF. Filled out from reference TRBV25-1 and TRBJ1-1, the complete variable domain reads EADIYQTPRYLVIGTGKKITLECSQTMGHDKMYWYQQDPGMELHLIHYSYGVNSTEKGDLSSESTVSRIRTEHFPLTLESARPSHTSQYLCASSDPGTGETEAFFGQGTRLTVV.

The chain joins TRBV29-1 to TRBJ1-2; TRBD1 is a possible D gene (6 bases). The CDR3 has 12 amino acids. V was pared by 1 base and J by 5 bases, with 8 bases between. From germline, CDR1 is SQVTM and CDR2 ANQGSEA. CDR3 nucleotides: TGCAGCGTTGAAGCACAGGGATATGGCTACACCTTC. It codes for CSVEAQGYGYTF.